The source of this T cell receptor beta chain is a study of radiotherapy plus CTLA-4 blockade in lung cancer. Profiled with immunoSEQ multiplex PCR; TCRdb holds only in-frame clones, not every one. The sample has about 98,000 clones, about 81% seen once. Germline-derived CDR1 and CDR2 are SGDLS and YYNGEE. The J segment lost 2 bases and the V segment lost 0 bases, leaving 10 bases of the junction unmatched. CDR3 length equals 19 residues. This specimen was peripheral blood, taken from a patient treated with radiotherapy plus ipilimumab. V and J are TRBV9 and TRBJ2-1, with 11 bases matching TRBD2. This TCR came from a human donor with non-small cell lung cancer who had a partial response to radiotherapy plus ipilimumab. CDR3 nucleotide sequence: TGTGCCAGCAGCGTAGTTGCTGGGCTAGCGGGAGGAACCTACAATGAGCAGTTCTTC. Amino acid sequence: CASSVVAGLAGGTYNEQFF.